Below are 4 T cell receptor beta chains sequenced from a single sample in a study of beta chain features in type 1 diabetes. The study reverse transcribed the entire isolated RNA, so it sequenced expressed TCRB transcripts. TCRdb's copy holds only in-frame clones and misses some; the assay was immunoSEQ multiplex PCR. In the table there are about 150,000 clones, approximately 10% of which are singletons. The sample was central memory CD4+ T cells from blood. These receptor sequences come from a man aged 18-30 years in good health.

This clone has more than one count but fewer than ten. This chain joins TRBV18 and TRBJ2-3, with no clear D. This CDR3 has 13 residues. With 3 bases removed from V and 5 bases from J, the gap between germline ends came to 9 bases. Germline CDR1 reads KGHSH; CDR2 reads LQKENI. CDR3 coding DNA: TGTGCCAGCTCACCCCAGACTGGAGATACGCAGTATTTT. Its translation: CASSPQTGDTQYF. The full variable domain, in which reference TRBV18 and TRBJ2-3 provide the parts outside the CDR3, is NAGVMQNPRHLVRRRGQEARLRCSPMKGHSHVYWYRQLPEEGLKFMVYLQKENIIDESGMPKERFSAEFPKEGPSILRIQQVVRGDSAAYFCASSPQTGDTQYFGPGTRLTVL.

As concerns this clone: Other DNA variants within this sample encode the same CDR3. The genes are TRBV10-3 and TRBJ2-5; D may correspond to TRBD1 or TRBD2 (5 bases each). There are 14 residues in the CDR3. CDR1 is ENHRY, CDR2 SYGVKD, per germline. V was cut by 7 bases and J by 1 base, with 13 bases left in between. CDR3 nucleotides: TGTGCCATCACTGGGGGTGCCCCCCAAGAGACCCAGTACTTC. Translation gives CAITGGAPQETQYF.

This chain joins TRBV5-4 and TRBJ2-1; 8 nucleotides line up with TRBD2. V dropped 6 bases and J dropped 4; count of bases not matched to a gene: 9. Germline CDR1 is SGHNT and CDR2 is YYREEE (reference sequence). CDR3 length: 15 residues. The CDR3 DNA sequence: TGTGCCAGCACCACACGGGGGGGAAGATACAATGAGCAGTTCTTC. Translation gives CASTTRGGRYNEQFF.

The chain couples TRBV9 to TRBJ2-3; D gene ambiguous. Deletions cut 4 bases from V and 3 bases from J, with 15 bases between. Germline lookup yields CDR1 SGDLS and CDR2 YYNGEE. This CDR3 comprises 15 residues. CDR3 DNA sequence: TGTGCCAGCAGCCCCCGGATCGTGGCGACAGATACGCAGTATTTT. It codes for CASSPRIVATDTQYF.